This T cell receptor beta chain was obtained from a study of T cell responses to AZD1222 COVID-19 vaccine. The V end was cut by 0 bases, the J end by 2 bases, with 7 bases between. Looked up from germline, CDR1 is SGHRS and CDR2 is YFSETQ. The CDR3 is 14 residues long. This table comes from immunoSEQ multiplex PCR, and its TCRdb copy is limited to in-frame clones, with some not included. The sample consists of 100,000 to 150,000 clones, just over 85% of them appearing once. Here the sequenced sample was peripheral blood, taken on day 0 of AZD1222 vaccination. The source of this sequence is an adult in good health. The genes are TRBV5-1 and TRBJ2-3, with D perhaps matching TRBD1 (5 bases). CDR3 sequence (DNA): TGCGCCAGCAGCTTGGGACAGATCACAGATACGCAGTATTTT. Translating it yields CASSLGQITDTQYF.